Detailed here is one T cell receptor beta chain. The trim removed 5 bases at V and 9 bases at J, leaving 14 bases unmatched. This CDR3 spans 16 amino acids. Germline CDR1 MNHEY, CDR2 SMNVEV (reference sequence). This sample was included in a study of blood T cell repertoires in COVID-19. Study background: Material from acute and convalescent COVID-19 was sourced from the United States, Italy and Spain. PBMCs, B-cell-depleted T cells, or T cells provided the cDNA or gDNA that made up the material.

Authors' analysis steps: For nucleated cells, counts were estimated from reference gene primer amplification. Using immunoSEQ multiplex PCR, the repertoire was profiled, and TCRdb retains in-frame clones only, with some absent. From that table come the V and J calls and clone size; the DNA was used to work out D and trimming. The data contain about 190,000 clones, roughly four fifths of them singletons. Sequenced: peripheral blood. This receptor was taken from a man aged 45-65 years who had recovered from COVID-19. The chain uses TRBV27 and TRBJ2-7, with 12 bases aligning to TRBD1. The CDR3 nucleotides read TGTGCCAGCAGTACCTACCGGGACAGGGGGCAAGGAAGGCAGTACTTC. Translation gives CASSTYRDRGQGRQYF.